A single sample is the source of the 11 T cell receptor beta chains below, sequenced in a study of shared clonotypes between healthy human individuals. TCRdb's copy holds only in-frame clones and misses some; the assay was immunoSEQ multiplex PCR. In the table there are about 490,000 clones, around 80% of which are singletons. Source material: PBMCs. The receptors derive from a woman in her thirties or forties in good health. Some clones in this sample may be carry-over from other donors' samples.

This clone was detected only once. The chain has TRBV19 and TRBJ2-1; D perhaps matches TRBD1 (6 bases). The germline V and J ends were trimmed by 4 bases and 4 bases, with 11 bases remaining between them. The germline CDR1 and CDR2 sequences are LNHDA and SQIVND (reference sequence). This CDR3 has 14 amino acids. This chain's CDR3 is CASSTGHKYNEQFF. In nucleotides, the CDR3 is TGTGCCAGTAGTACGGGACACAAATACAATGAGCAGTTCTTC.

The chain has TRBV21-1 and TRBJ1-4. TRBV21-1 is a recognized pseudogene. The CDR3 is 16 amino acids. CDR3 amino acids: CASSNSRHPNSEKLFF. CDR3 in DNA: TGTGCCAGCAGCAACTCTCGCCACCCGAATAGTGAAAAACTGTTTTTT.

This clone was seen only a few times. The chain employs TRBV5-1 and TRBJ2-7; 9 positions match TRBD1. The CDR3 consists of 15 residues. Germline CDR1 is SGHRS and CDR2 is YFSETQ. Losses at the gene ends were 4 bases for V and 4 bases for J; bases not matched to a gene: 9. In DNA form, the CDR3 reads TGCGCCAGCAGCACGGGGACAGGGTGGAGGTACGAGCAGTACTTC. This codes for CASSTGTGWRYEQYF.

The chain carries TRBV28 and TRBJ1-6; D possibly corresponds to TRBD1 (6 bases). Germline loops: CDR1 MDHEN, CDR2 SYDVKM. V dropped 6 bases and J dropped 7 bases, with 13 bases sitting between them. The CDR3 has 14 amino acids. The CDR3 reads CASRPTGSNSPLHF. The CDR3, as DNA: TGTGCCAGCAGGCCGACAGGATCCAATTCACCCCTCCACTTT.

The chain uses TRBV7-8 and TRBJ1-5; D perhaps matches TRBD1 (5 bases). The ends were cut back, 5 bases at V and 4 bases at J, with 15 bases in the middle. In germline, CDR1 is SGHVS, CDR2 FQNEAQ. The CDR3 contains 15 residues. For the CDR3, the DNA is TGTGCCAGCAGCAAAGACAGAGTCGGGAATCAGCCCCAGCATTTT. Amino acid sequence: CASSKDRVGNQPQHF.

The genes are TRBV15 and TRBJ2-7, with TRBD2 identical over 10 bases. After removal of 1 base from V and 5 bases from J, the junction contained 5 bases not matched to a gene. The germline CDR1 and CDR2 sequences are LNHNV and YYDKDF (reference sequence). This CDR3 comprises 15 residues. The CDR3 bases are TGTGCCACCAGCAGAGTAATAGCGGGAGGTGACGAGCAGTACTTC. Translated, it gives CATSRVIAGGDEQYF. Using reference TRBV15 and TRBJ2-7 for the parts outside the CDR3, the full variable domain is DAMVIQNPRYQVTQFGKPVTLSCSQTLNHNVMYWYQQKSSQAPKLLFHYYDKDFNNEADTPDNFQSRRPNTSFCFLDIRSPGLGDTAMYLCATSRVIAGGDEQYFGPGTRLTVT.

The V and J genes are TRBV15 and TRBJ1-5; D is uncertain. With 4 bases removed from V and 7 bases from J, the gap between germline ends came to 17 bases. Germline CDR1 is LNHNV and CDR2 is YYDKDF (reference sequence). The CDR3 length is 15 residues. CDR3 region: CATSNSLGREQPQHF. The CDR3 nucleotides are TGTGCCACCAGCAACAGCTTAGGTCGAGAACAGCCCCAGCATTTT.

About this clone itself: The identical CDR3 is also encoded by other nucleotide sequences in the sample. The CDR3 region is CASSPDRGGTEAFF. The DNA of the CDR3 is TGTGCCAGCAGCCCGGACAGGGGTGGCACTGAAGCTTTCTTT. This chain joins TRBV7-3 and TRBJ1-1; 9 bases are shared with TRBD1. This CDR3 comprises 14 residues. J was trimmed by 4 bases and V by 5 bases; bases with no gene match: 5. In germline, CDR1 is SGHTA, CDR2 FQGTGA.

This clone was seen repeatedly, ten times or more. The chain joins TRBV30 to TRBJ1-3, with a possible D match to TRBD1 (5 bases). The CDR3 has 13 amino acids. Germline-derived CDR1 and CDR2 are GTSNPN and SVGIG (reference sequence). The CDR3 sequence is CSCWGTSGNTIYF. The CDR3 DNA sequence: TGTTCTTGTTGGGGGACTTCTGGAAACACCATATATTTT.

The chain couples TRBV11-2 to TRBJ2-1; 11 bases map to TRBD2. Per germline, CDR1 SGHAT and CDR2 FQNNGV. The length of the CDR3 is 14 residues. With V trimmed by 6 bases and J by 4 bases, 2 bases remained unmatched. The CDR3 nucleotides read TGTGCCAGCAGTCTAGCGGGAGGTTACAATGAGCAGTTCTTC. Translating it yields CASSLAGGYNEQFF. The entire variable domain, with the rest obtained from reference TRBV11-2 and TRBJ2-1, is as follows: EAGVAQSPRYKIIEKRQSVAFWCNPISGHATLYWYQQILGQGPKLLIQFQNNGVVDDSQLPKDRFSAERLKGVDSTLKIQPAKLEDSAVYLCASSLAGGYNEQFFGPGTRLTVL.

V is TRBV19 and J is TRBJ1-5, with 10 bases matching TRBD1. Germline CDR1 and CDR2: LNHDA and SQIVND (reference sequence). The trim removed 7 bases at V and 5 bases at J, leaving 5 bases unmatched. CDR3 size: 14 residues. The CDR3 bases are TGTGCCAGTACCCCGACAGGGGGCCATCAGCCCCAGCATTTT. It is translated as CASTPTGGHQPQHF.